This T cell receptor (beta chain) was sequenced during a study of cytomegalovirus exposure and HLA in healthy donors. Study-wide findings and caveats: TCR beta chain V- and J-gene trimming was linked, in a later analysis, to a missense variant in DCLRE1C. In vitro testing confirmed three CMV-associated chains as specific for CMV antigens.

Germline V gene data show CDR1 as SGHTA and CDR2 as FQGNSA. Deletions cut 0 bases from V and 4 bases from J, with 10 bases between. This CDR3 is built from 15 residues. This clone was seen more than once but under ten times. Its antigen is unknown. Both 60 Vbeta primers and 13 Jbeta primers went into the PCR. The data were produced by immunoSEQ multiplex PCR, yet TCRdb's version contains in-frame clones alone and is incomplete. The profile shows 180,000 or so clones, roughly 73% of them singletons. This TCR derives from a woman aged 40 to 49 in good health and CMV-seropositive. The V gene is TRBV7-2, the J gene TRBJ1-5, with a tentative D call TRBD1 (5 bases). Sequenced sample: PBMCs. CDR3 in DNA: TGTGCCAGCAGCTTAGCAGGGGTTCGAAATCAGCCCCAGCATTTT. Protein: CASSLAGVRNQPQHF. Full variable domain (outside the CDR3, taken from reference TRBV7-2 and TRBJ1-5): GAGVSQSPSNKVTEKGKDVELRCDPISGHTALYWYRQSLGQGLEFLIYFQGNSAPDKSGLPSDRFSAERTGGSVSTLTIQRTQQEDSAVYLCASSLAGVRNQPQHFGDGTRLSIL.